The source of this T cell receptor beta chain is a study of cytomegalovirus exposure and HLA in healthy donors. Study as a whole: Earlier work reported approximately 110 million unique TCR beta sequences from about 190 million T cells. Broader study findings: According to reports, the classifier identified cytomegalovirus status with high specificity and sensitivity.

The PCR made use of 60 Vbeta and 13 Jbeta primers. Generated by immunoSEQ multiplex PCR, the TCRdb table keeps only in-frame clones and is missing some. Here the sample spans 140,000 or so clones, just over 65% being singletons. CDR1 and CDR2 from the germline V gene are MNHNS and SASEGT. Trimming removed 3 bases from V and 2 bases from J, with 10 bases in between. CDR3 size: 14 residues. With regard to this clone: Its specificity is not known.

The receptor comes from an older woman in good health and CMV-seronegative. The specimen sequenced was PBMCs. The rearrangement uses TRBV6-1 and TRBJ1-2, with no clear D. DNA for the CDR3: TGTGCCAGCAGTGACGTGGGCCCCAACTATGGCTACACCTTC. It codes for CASSDVGPNYGYTF.